The 13 T cell receptor beta chains listed next were all sequenced from one sample in a study of CXCR3-negative and CXCR3-positive naive CD8 T cells. Via 5' RACE with UMI labels, TRB cDNA libraries were prepared. TCRdb reprocessed the 5' RACE reads and reports one entry per CDR3 protein, with no DNA. The table for this sample gives approximately 66,000 distinct CDR3 sequences. Sequences were obtained from naive CXCR3- CD8+ T cells from blood. Subset described: CD45RO-CCR7+CD27+CD95- naive CD8+ T cells lacking CXCR3 (TNR3-). The receptors were gathered from a human donor in good health. Some clones in this sample may be carry-over from other donors' samples.

The chain has TRBV6-6 and TRBJ2-7; the TCRdb call, TRBD2, lacks DNA for checking. Germline V gene lookup returns CDR1 MNHNY and CDR2 SVGAGI (reference sequence). CDR3 length equals 14 residues. CDR3 amino acids: CASSYEAGAYEQYF.

V usage is TRBV15 and J usage is TRBJ2-5. Germline values: CDR1 LNHNV, CDR2 YYDKDF (reference sequence). CDR3 length: 13 residues. The CDR3 is CATSRGRIETQYF.

The chain carries TRBV15 and TRBJ1-3; no DNA is available, so the TRBD1 call from TCRdb remains unchecked. Germline V gene data show CDR1 as LNHNV and CDR2 as YYDKDF (reference sequence). The CDR3 has 14 amino acids. The CDR3: CATSSYGARDTIYF. Using reference TRBV15 and TRBJ1-3 for the parts outside the CDR3, the full variable domain is DAMVIQNPRYQVTQFGKPVTLSCSQTLNHNVMYWYQQKSSQAPKLLFHYYDKDFNNEADTPDNFQSRRPNTSFCFLDIRSPGLGDTAMYLCATSSYGARDTIYFGEGSWLTVV.

The chain employs TRBV5-1 and TRBJ2-2; TCRdb gives TRBD1 as the D gene, but with no DNA this cannot be confirmed. CDR3 size: 17 residues. CDR1 and CDR2 from the germline V gene are SGHRS and YFSETQ. The CDR3 sequence is CASSSYPSTGNTGELFF.

This chain joins TRBV3-1 and TRBJ2-7; absent DNA, TCRdb's TRBD2 call cannot be checked. In germline, CDR1 is LGHDT, CDR2 YNNKEL (reference sequence). The CDR3 has 20 amino acids. The chain's CDR3 is CASSQGFIPGLAEFSYEQYF.

The chain carries TRBV28 and TRBJ2-2. CDR3 length: 14 amino acids. The germline CDR1 and CDR2 sequences are MDHEN and SYDVKM. CDR3 residues: CASSLVKNTGELFF.

The rearrangement links TRBV19 to TRBJ2-2. The CDR3 covers 11 residues. Germline values: CDR1 LNHDA, CDR2 SQIVND (reference sequence). CDR3 loop: CASSFTGELFF.

The chain combines TRBV6-2 or TRBV6-3 with TRBJ1-5. Germline CDR1 reads MNHEY; CDR2 reads SVGEGT. There are 15 residues in the CDR3. The CDR3 reads CASSYPGYSNQPQHF.

V and J are TRBV10-3 and TRBJ1-2. This CDR3 spans 14 amino acids. The germline V gene encodes CDR1 ENHRY and CDR2 SYGVKD. The CDR3 protein is CAISESETAYGYTF.

This chain uses TRBV11-2 with TRBJ2-2; no DNA is available, so the TRBD1 call from TCRdb remains unchecked. Looked up from germline, CDR1 is SGHAT and CDR2 is FQNNGV. The CDR3 is 19 residues long. The chain's CDR3 is CASSLRGEMEGRNTGELFF.

The chain is built from TRBV20-1 and TRBJ2-5; with no DNA, the TCRdb D assignment of TRBD2 cannot be verified. CDR1 is DFQATT and CDR2 is SNEGSKA in the germline V gene (reference sequence). The CDR3 covers 13 residues. CDR3 region: CSARTSGGESQYF.

J is TRBJ2-7 and V is TRBV6-5; absent DNA, TCRdb's TRBD1 call cannot be checked. The CDR3 has 13 amino acids. CDR1 and CDR2 from the germline V gene are MNHEY and SVGAGI. CDR3 amino acids: CASSYAGAYEQYF.

The rearrangement links TRBV7-9 to TRBJ2-7. The CDR3 covers 12 residues. Germline-derived CDR1 and CDR2 are SEHNR and FQNEAQ (reference sequence). CDR3 amino acids: CASSLGRYEQYF.